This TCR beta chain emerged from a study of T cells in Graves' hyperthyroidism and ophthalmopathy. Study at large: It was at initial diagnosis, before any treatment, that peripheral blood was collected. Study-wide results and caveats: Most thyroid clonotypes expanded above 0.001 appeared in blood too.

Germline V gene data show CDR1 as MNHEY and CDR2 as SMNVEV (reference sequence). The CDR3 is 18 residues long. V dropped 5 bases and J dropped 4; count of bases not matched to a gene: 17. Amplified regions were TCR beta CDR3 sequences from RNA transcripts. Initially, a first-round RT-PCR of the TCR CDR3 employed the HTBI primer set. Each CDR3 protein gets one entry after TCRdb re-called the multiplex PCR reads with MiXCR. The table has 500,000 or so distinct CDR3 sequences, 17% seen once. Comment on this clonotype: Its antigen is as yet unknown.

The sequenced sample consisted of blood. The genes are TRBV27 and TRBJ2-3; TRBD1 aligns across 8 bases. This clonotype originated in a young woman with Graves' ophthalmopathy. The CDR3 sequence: CASSGGQAPARSADTQYF. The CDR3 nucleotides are TGTGCCAGCAGTGGGGGACAGGCCCCAGCGAGAAGCGCAGATACGCAGTATTTT.